These T cell receptor beta chains were read from a single sample in a study of Tregs in tolerant kidney transplant recipients. Measured with immunoSEQ multiplex PCR; TCRdb has only the in-frame clones, and not every one. The sample has approximately 99,000 clones, 90% seen once. Source: CD4+ T cells from blood, taken before the transplant. These receptors all come from a human donor who received a combined kidney and bone marrow transplant. Each CDR3 is given with its conserved first and last residue. D genes are given only for firm matches. Rows give clone size only sometimes, using once, few, many, or a class for an expanded clone.

d_call | clone_size | j_call | v_call | cdr3_aa | cdr3_nt
TRBD1 | - | TRBJ1-5 | TRBV7-2 | CASSPDRGGQPQHF | TGTGCCAGCAGCCCGGACAGGGGCGGTCAGCCCCAGCATTTT
- | - | TRBJ1-2 | TRBV10-3 | CAIRGTLGSYGYTF | TGTGCCATCAGGGGGACACTGGGTAGCTATGGCTACACCTTC
- | - | TRBJ2-7 | TRBV18 | CASSPPERVSYEQYF | TGTGCCAGCTCACCACCGGAGAGGGTCTCCTACGAGCAGTACTTC
- | - | TRBJ2-5 | TRBV4-1 | CASSQEQGPVAQYF | TGCGCCAGCAGCCAGGAACAGGGACCCGTGGCCCAGTACTTC
- | - | TRBJ2-5 | TRBV5-6 | CASSLVPGTLGETQYF | TGTGCCAGCAGCTTGGTCCCCGGGACACTAGGGGAGACCCAGTACTTC
TRBD1 | - | TRBJ1-6 | TRBV5-1 | CASSAGTGGNTLHF | TGCGCCAGCAGCGCCGGGACAGGGGGCAATACCCTCCACTTT
- | - | TRBJ1-5 | TRBV5-1 | CASSPNSNQPQHF | TGCGCCAGCAGCCCAAATAGCAATCAGCCCCAGCATTTT
- | - | TRBJ2-3 | TRBV5-1 | CASSLGASSTDTQYF | TGCGCCAGCAGCTTGGGGGCGAGTAGCACAGATACGCAGTATTTT
- | - | TRBJ1-2 | TRBV6-6 | CASTLAGAFYGYTF | TGTGCCAGCACCCTGGCGGGGGCGTTCTATGGCTACACCTTC
- | - | TRBJ2-3 | TRBV27 | CASSRLQDTQYF | TGTGCCAGCAGCCGATTACAGGATACGCAGTATTTT
TRBD1 | - | TRBJ1-2 | TRBV2 | CASGDRVRYTF | TGTGCCAGCGGCGACAGGGTACGCTACACCTTC
TRBD1 | - | TRBJ2-7 | TRBV29-1 | CSVETTGGYEQYF | TGCAGCGTTGAAACGACAGGGGGCTACGAGCAGTACTTC
TRBD2 | - | TRBJ2-7 | TRBV5-1 | CASSLGTSGDEQYF | TGCGCCAGCAGCTTGGGGACTAGCGGGGACGAGCAGTACTTC
TRBD2 | - | TRBJ2-1 | TRBV4-1 | CASSQADRLAFYNEQFF | TGCGCCAGCAGCCAGGCAGATAGACTAGCCTTCTACAATGAGCAGTTCTTC
- | - | TRBJ2-5 | TRBV5-4 | CASSFDVGEETQYF | TGTGCCAGCAGCTTTGACGTAGGGGAAGAGACCCAGTACTTC
TRBD2 | - | TRBJ2-7 | TRBV6-5 | CASRGGPSYEQYF | TGTGCCAGCCGGGGGGGGCCTTCCTACGAGCAGTACTTC
- | - | TRBJ1-2 | TRBV2 | CASSVDRKYGYTF | TGTGCCAGCAGTGTCGACAGGAAATATGGCTACACCTTC
- | - | TRBJ1-1 | TRBV6-5 | CASSLRAGGGGAFF | TGTGCCAGCAGCCTACGGGCGGGGGGCGGCGGAGCTTTCTTT
- | once | TRBJ1-6 | TRBV19 | CASSIIGAGPLHF | TGTGCCAGTAGTATTATAGGGGCCGGGCCCCTCCACTTT
- | - | TRBJ2-3 | TRBV5-6 | CASSGLRGSTDTQYF | TGTGCCAGCAGCGGTCTACGGGGGAGCACAGATACGCAGTATTTT
- | - | TRBJ1-2 | TRBV6-5 | CAISDVLGDYGYTF | TGTGCCATCAGTGATGTTCTAGGAGACTATGGCTACACCTTC
- | once | TRBJ1-1 | TRBV28 | CASSLSTGVGLNTEAFF | TGTGCCAGCAGTTTATCCACTGGGGTGGGGCTGAACACTGAAGCTTTCTTT
- | once | TRBJ2-6 | TRBV7-6 | CASSLEPPPGANVLTF | TGTGCCAGCAGCTTAGAGCCCCCGCCCGGGGCCAACGTCCTGACTTTC